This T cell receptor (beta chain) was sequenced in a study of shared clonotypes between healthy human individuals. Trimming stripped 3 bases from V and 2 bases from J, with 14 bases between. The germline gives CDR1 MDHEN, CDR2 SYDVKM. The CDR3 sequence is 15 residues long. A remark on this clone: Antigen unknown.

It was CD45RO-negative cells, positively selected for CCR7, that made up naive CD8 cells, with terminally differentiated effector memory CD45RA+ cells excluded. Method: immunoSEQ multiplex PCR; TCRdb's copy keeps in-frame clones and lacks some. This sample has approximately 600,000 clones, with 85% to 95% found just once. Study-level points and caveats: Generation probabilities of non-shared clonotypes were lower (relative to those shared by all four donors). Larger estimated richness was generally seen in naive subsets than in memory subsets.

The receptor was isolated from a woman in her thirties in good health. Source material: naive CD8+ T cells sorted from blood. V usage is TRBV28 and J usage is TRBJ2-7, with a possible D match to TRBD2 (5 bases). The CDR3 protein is CASSFSGSSAYEQYF. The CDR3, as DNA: TGTGCCAGCAGTTTTTCGGGATCAAGCGCCTACGAGCAGTACTTC.